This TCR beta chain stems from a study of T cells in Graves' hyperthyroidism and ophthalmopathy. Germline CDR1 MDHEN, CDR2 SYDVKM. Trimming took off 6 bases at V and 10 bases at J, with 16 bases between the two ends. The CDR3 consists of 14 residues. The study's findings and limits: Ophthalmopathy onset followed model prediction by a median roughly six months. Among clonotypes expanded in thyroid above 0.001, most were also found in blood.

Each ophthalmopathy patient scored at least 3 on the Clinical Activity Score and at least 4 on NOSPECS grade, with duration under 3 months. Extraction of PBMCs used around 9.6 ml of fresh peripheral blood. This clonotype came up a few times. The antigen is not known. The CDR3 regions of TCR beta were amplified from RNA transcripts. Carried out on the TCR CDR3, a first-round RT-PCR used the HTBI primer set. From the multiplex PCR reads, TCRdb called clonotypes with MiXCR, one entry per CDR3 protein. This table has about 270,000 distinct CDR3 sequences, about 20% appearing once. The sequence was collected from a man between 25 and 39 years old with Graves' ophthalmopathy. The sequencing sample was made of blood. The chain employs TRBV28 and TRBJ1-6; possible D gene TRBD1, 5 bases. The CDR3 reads CASRAPWGSSPLHF. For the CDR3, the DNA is TGTGCCAGCAGGGCGCCTTGGGGGTCGTCACCCCTCCACTTT.